Given below is one T cell receptor beta chain in context. CDR3 length: 14 residues. V shed 5 bases and J shed 5 bases, with 15 bases lying between them. This sample was taken from a study of T cells after yellow fever vaccination. TCRdb re-called the 5' RACE reads through MiXCR, storing one row per CDR3 protein. The data contain about 320,000 distinct CDR3 sequences, around 12% of them singletons. The sequencing here drew on CD4+ T cells sorted from PBMCs, taken 15 days after the yellow fever booster vaccination. This TCR was recovered from a man between 18 and 35 years old who received the YFV17D yellow fever vaccine. The V gene is TRBV12-3 or TRBV12-4, the J gene TRBJ1-2; maybe TRBD1 (5 bases). CDR3: CASSRGGGTYGYTF. The CDR3 nucleotides are TGTGCCAGCAGTCGGGGGGGGGGAACATATGGCTACACCTTC.